This T cell receptor (beta chain) originates from a study of T cells in localized non-small cell lung cancer. Study results and limitations: Because sequencing included only one region (of the tumor), heterogeneity remains possible.

In germline, CDR1 is MDHEN, CDR2 SYDVKM. The CDR3 contains 11 residues. Trimming pared 4 bases from V and 15 bases from J, leaving 12 bases between. Data came from immunoSEQ multiplex PCR; TCRdb stores just in-frame clones and leaves some out. The table records 19,000 or so clones, nearly 90% of them present only once. On this clone: What it binds is not known.

The clonotype originates from a male donor aged 60 or older with stage II lung adenocarcinoma. This chain connects TRBV28 to TRBJ2-2; the D gene is possibly TRBD2 (6 bases). Sample: peripheral blood mononuclear cells, taken before any cancer treatment. The CDR3 loop reads CASSSPRRVFF. CDR3 bases: TGTGCCAGCAGTTCCCCGAGGAGGGTGTTTTTT.